The 11 T cell receptor beta chains below come from one sample, sequenced in a study of blood T cell repertoires in COVID-19. Produced via immunoSEQ multiplex PCR; TCRdb's table is partial and in-frame only. Found here are roughly 240,000 clones, around 90% of them singletons; the top ten hold over 0.75%. Sequencing used PBMCs or T cells enriched from blood (not recorded which). The receptors stem from a man aged 50 to 59 who had been exposed to COVID-19.

The chain is built from TRBV6-5 and TRBJ2-2; D possibly corresponds to TRBD1 (6 bases). The germline V and J ends were trimmed by 8 bases and 4 bases, with 17 bases remaining between them. The germline V gene encodes CDR1 MNHEY and CDR2 SVGAGI. The CDR3 totals 15 residues. The CDR3 reads CASGAGVYSTGELFF. In nucleotides, the CDR3 is TGTGCCAGCGGGGCAGGGGTATATAGCACCGGGGAGCTGTTTTTT.

The gene calls are TRBV5-4 and TRBJ1-1, with 7 bases lining up with TRBD1. This CDR3 comprises 15 residues. CDR1 is SGHNT, CDR2 YYREEE, per germline (reference sequence). Trimming at V came to 5 bases and at J to 4 bases, leaving 11 bases not matched to a gene. For the CDR3, the DNA is TGTGCCAGCAGTTTGTTAACAGGGGAATTCACTGAAGCTTTCTTT. Translation: CASSLLTGEFTEAFF.

This chain joins TRBV28 and TRBJ2-7; D might be TRBD2 (6 bases). Germline V gene data show CDR1 as MDHEN and CDR2 as SYDVKM. Trimming shortened V by 5 bases and J by 2 bases, and 10 bases separated the two germline ends. This CDR3 spans 13 amino acids. The CDR3 bases are TGTGCCAGCAGTCCCGGCGGGGCCTACGAGCAGTACTTC. Amino acid sequence: CASSPGGAYEQYF.

This clone was picked up a small number of times. This chain connects TRBV11-2 to TRBJ1-2; possibly TRBD1 for D (5 bases). The CDR3 sequence is 16 residues long. V lost 5 bases, J lost 8 bases, and 24 bases lay in between. Germline-derived CDR1 and CDR2 are SGHAT and FQNNGV. The CDR3 is CASSHLGGPAGEGYTF. CDR3 sequence (DNA): TGTGCCAGCAGCCATCTGGGGGGACCCGCCGGAGAAGGCTACACCTTC. Supplemented by reference TRBV11-2 and TRBJ1-2, the full variable domain reads EAGVAQSPRYKIIEKRQSVAFWCNPISGHATLYWYQQILGQGPKLLIQFQNNGVVDDSQLPKDRFSAERLKGVDSTLKIQPAKLEDSAVYLCASSHLGGPAGEGYTFGSGTRLTVV.

The V call is TRBV7-3, the J call TRBJ2-3, with 7 positions matching TRBD2. Germline V lookup: CDR1 SGHTA, CDR2 FQGTGA. This CDR3 has 15 residues. J lost 2 bases, V lost 5 bases, and 7 bases had no gene match. The CDR3 coding sequence is TGTGCCAGCAGCCCTAGCGGTTACCTCACAGATACGCAGTATTTT. This gives the protein CASSPSGYLTDTQYF.

This clone showed up just a few times. The chain has TRBV5-5 and TRBJ1-1; 7 nucleotides agree with TRBD1. J was trimmed by 5 bases and V by 4 bases; bases with no gene match: 8. Looked up from germline, CDR1 is SGHKS and CDR2 is YYEKEE (reference sequence). The CDR3 length is 14 residues. Here the CDR3 DNA reads TGTGCCAGCAGCACACGACAGGGTGGGACTGAAGCTTTCTTT. It translates to CASSTRQGGTEAFF.

The rearrangement uses TRBV9 and TRBJ2-2, with TRBD1 matching 11 bases. The V gene's germline CDR1 is SGDLS and CDR2 YYNGEE. There are 15 residues in the CDR3. The trim removed 7 bases at V and 4 bases at J, leaving 6 bases unmatched. The CDR3 DNA is TGTGCCAGCGGATCCGGGACAGGGGGCACCGGGGAGCTGTTTTTT. This sequence encodes CASGSGTGGTGELFF.

The chain is built from TRBV7-3 and TRBJ2-7; 10 bases line up with TRBD1. The V segment lost 3 bases and the J segment 1 base; nucleotides outside the gene matches: 6. Germline V gives CDR1 SGHTA, CDR2 FQGTGA. The CDR3 has 16 amino acids. Here the CDR3 DNA reads TGTGCCAGCAGCTTGACAGGGGGCAGTACGTCCTACGAGCAGTACTTC. The encoded protein is CASSLTGGSTSYEQYF.

The chain joins TRBV2 to TRBJ2-1; 10 nucleotides align to TRBD2. Germline CDR1 reads SNHLY; CDR2 reads FYNNEI. Trimming took 5 bases from V and 2 from J; bases not matched to a gene: 6. The CDR3 loop spans 16 amino acids. The CDR3 nucleotides read TGTGCCAGCAGTTCTAGGACTAGCGGAGCCTACAATGAGCAGTTCTTC. Translation gives CASSSRTSGAYNEQFF.

As concerns this clone: This same CDR3 is encoded by further DNA sequences in the sample. The chain joins TRBV5-1 to TRBJ1-3, with D tentatively TRBD1 (5 bases). Trimming took 4 bases from V and 2 from J, leaving 10 bases between them. CDR1 and CDR2 (germline): SGHRS, YFSETQ. The CDR3 is 14 amino acids. This CDR3 reads CASSGGTAGNTIYF. In DNA form, the CDR3 reads TGCGCCAGCAGCGGCGGGACGGCTGGAAACACCATATATTTT.

J is TRBJ2-1 and V is TRBV12-5; 8 nucleotides match TRBD2. The CDR3 consists of 15 residues. The germline V gene encodes CDR1 LGHNT and CDR2 FRNRAP. V was clipped by 3 bases and J by 4 bases; unmatched bases: 5. The CDR3 reads CASGFRTSPYNEQFF. CDR3 DNA sequence: TGTGCTAGTGGTTTTAGGACTAGCCCATACAATGAGCAGTTCTTC.